These 30 T cell receptor beta chains were sequenced from one sample in a study of cytomegalovirus exposure and HLA in healthy donors (dated by TCRdb to about 2017). The library was made by the immunoSEQ multiplex PCR assay. For the multiplex PCR, a mixture combining 60 forward primers for TCR Vbeta segments and 13 reverse primers for TCR Jbeta segments was used. Imported from immuneACCESS, the table was reduced by TCRdb to in-frame sequences with V and J called. These copies leave out some clones; in studies compared against another copy, an unresolved V gene accounts for under half, and the cause of the remainder is not known. In this sample the table shows 90,000 to 150,000 clones, less than 65% of which occur a single time. 8% to 10% of the sample is taken by the ten largest. The sample was PBMCs. The origin of the receptors is a man in his forties in good health and CMV-seropositive.

The chain is built from TRBV19 and TRBJ2-1; 8 bases line up with TRBD1. V was clipped by 1 base and J by 8 bases; unmatched bases: 13. Germline-derived CDR1 and CDR2 are LNHDA and SQIVND (reference sequence). There are 17 residues in the CDR3. The CDR3 loop is CASSIGRRGRVGDEQFF. As DNA, the CDR3 is TGTGCCAGTAGTATAGGGCGCAGGGGGCGCGTCGGCGATGAGCAGTTCTTC.

V gene TRBV7-7 combines with J gene TRBJ2-3; no firm D call. The V end lost 5 bases, the J end lost 4 bases, and 10 bases lay between the germline ends. Germline values: CDR1 SSHAT, CDR2 FNYEAQ (reference sequence). The CDR3 sequence is 13 residues long. The CDR3 coding sequence is TGTGCCAGCAGCAAAAGCAGGTCAGATACGCAGTATTTT. Translation gives CASSKSRSDTQYF.

The CDR3 DNA sequence: TGTGCCAGCAGTGAAGGTACAGATATGGCAGATACGCAGTATTTT. The encoded protein is CASSEGTDMADTQYF. The chain couples TRBV6-4 to TRBJ2-3; the D is unclear. The CDR3 loop spans 15 amino acids. CDR1 is MRHNA and CDR2 is SNTAGT in the germline V gene. V lost 3 bases to trimming and J lost 4 bases, with 14 bases between them.

In this sample, this clone turned up a few times. This rearrangement joins TRBV12-1 to TRBJ2-3; TRBD2 is the table's D call and was not checked against the DNA. TRBV12-1 is a recognized pseudogene. CDR3 length: 13 amino acids. This CDR3 is CASSFPGTGEQYF. The CDR3, as DNA: TGTGCCAGCAGCTTCCCCGGGACTGGCGAACAGTATTTT.

The chain is built from TRBV7-2 and TRBJ2-7; TRBD1 might be the D (5 bases). V dropped 0 bases and J dropped 3 bases, with 12 bases sitting between them. CDR1 and CDR2 (germline): SGHTA, FQGNSA. The CDR3 has 15 residues. CDR3 sequence reads: CASSLAWQGGYEQYF. The CDR3 DNA reads as TGTGCCAGCAGCTTAGCTTGGCAGGGTGGCTACGAGCAGTACTTC.

The CDR3 DNA follows: TGTGCCAGCAGTTACCCCAACAGGGGGCACGGTTCACCCCTCCACTTT. Amino acids: CASSYPNRGHGSPLHF. The chain uses TRBV6-6 and TRBJ1-6, with 9 nucleotides matching TRBD1. Germline lookup yields CDR1 MNHNY and CDR2 SVGAGI (reference sequence). The CDR3 spans 16 residues. V lost 2 bases and J lost 9; bases outside the gene matches: 8.

V and J are TRBV6-5 and TRBJ2-5; no reliable D call. With the DNA end fitting TRBJ2-7 better, the J assignment may be wrong. This CDR3 spans 14 amino acids. From germline, CDR1 is MNHEY and CDR2 SVGAGI. CDR3 bases: TGTGCCAGCTGCCGATTAGGCGGAACCTACGAGCAGTACTTC. It codes for CASCRLGGTYEQYF.

The rearrangement links TRBV6-5 to TRBJ2-3, with 7 bases matching TRBD2. The CDR3 has 13 amino acids. Germline V lookup: CDR1 MNHEY, CDR2 SVGAGI. The ends lost 4 bases at V and 7 bases at J; junction bases unmatched: 5. In DNA form, the CDR3 reads TGTGCCAGCAGTTTAATCGGGGGGTATACGCAGTATTTT. Translation gives CASSLIGGYTQYF.

CDR3 nucleotides: TGTGCCAGTAGTTCCGGGACAGGGCTTGGACCCCAGCATTTT. Translated: CASSSGTGLGPQHF. V gene TRBV19 combines with J gene TRBJ1-5; TRBD1 aligns across 9 bases. J gave up 10 bases and V 5 bases, and 9 bases lay outside the gene matches. The CDR3 sequence is 14 residues long. CDR1 LNHDA and CDR2 SQIVND come from the germline V gene (reference sequence). Based on the CDR3 plus reference TRBV19 and TRBJ1-5, the full variable domain is DGGITQSPKYLFRKEGQNVTLSCEQNLNHDAMYWYRQDPGQGLRLIYYSQIVNDFQKGDIAEGYSVSREKKESFPLTVTSAQKNPTAFYLCASSSGTGLGPQHFGDGTRLSIL.

The V gene is TRBV18, the J gene TRBJ2-3; 7 positions match TRBD2. V shed 5 bases and J 5 bases; nucleotides not matched to a gene: 13. Germline V lookup: CDR1 KGHSH, CDR2 LQKENI. The CDR3 loop spans 16 amino acids. CDR3 DNA sequence: TGTGCCAGCTCAGAAAATAGCGGGCGAGGTGGAGATACGCAGTATTTT. It encodes CASSENSGRGGDTQYF.

This clone is a singleton in its sample. The rearrangement uses TRBV11-1 and TRBJ2-3; the match to TRBD1 covers 9 bases. Germline V gene lookup returns CDR1 SGHAT and CDR2 FQDESV (reference sequence). The ends lost 5 bases at V and 3 bases at J; junction bases unmatched: 6. The CDR3 totals 15 residues. The CDR3 DNA is TGTGCCAGCAGCCCCCGGACAGGGGTGACAGATACGCAGTATTTT. Translating gives CASSPRTGVTDTQYF.

The chain combines TRBV5-8 with TRBJ2-7; TRBD1 matches 7 bases. Germline CDR1 is SGHTS and CDR2 is YDEGEE. Trimming removed 5 bases from V and 2 bases from J; junction bases left unmatched: 4. The CDR3 length is 13 residues. The CDR3 coding sequence is TGTGCCAGCAGGGGGACAGTTACCTACGAGCAGTACTTC. This gives the protein CASRGTVTYEQYF.

The chain links TRBV4-3 to TRBJ2-2; the D gene is possibly TRBD2 (5 bases). The CDR3 totals 15 residues. Between the trimmed V and J ends, which lost 1 base and 1 base, there was a span of 7 bases. Germline CDR1 reads LGHNA; CDR2 reads YSLEER. CDR3 loop: CASSQGTGNTGELFF. In DNA, the CDR3 is TGCGCCAGCAGCCAAGGGACTGGGAACACCGGGGAGCTGTTTTTT.

This clone was counted once. This chain joins TRBV5-6 and TRBJ2-1; TRBD1 matches at 7 bases. The germline V gene has CDR1 SGHDT and CDR2 YYEEEE. J gave up 2 bases and V 2 bases, and 10 bases lay outside the gene matches. This CDR3 is built from 17 residues. CDR3 sequence (DNA): TGTGCCAGCAGCTTCTCGACAGGGCACTTAGCCTACAATGAGCAGTTCTTC. Residues: CASSFSTGHLAYNEQFF. Filled out from reference TRBV5-6 and TRBJ2-1, the complete variable domain reads DAGVTQSPTHLIKTRGQQVTLRCSPKSGHDTVSWYQQALGQGPQFIFQYYEEEERQRGNFPDRFSGHQFPNYSSELNVNALLLGDSALYLCASSFSTGHLAYNEQFFGPGTRLTVL.

The chain has TRBV6-4 and TRBJ2-3, with D unclear. Trimming took 6 bases from V and 6 from J, leaving 10 bases between them. Germline values: CDR1 MRHNA, CDR2 SNTAGT. The CDR3 is 12 residues long. CDR3: CASSAGEDTQYF. CDR3 nucleotides: TGTGCCAGCAGCGCCGGAGAGGATACGCAGTATTTT.

This chain connects TRBV4-1 to TRBJ1-4; unclear D gene. CDR1 MGHRA and CDR2 YSYEKL come from the germline V gene. This CDR3 has 17 amino acids. V was pared by 0 bases and J by 5 bases, with 16 bases between. The CDR3 sequence: CASSQDSRGRTNEKLFF. In nucleotides, the CDR3 is TGCGCCAGCAGCCAAGATTCAAGAGGAAGAACGAATGAAAAACTGTTTTTT.

The chain employs TRBV6-5 and TRBJ1-6; D gene ambiguous. Germline CDR1 is MNHEY and CDR2 is SVGAGI. V lost 7 bases, J lost 2 bases, and 6 bases lay in between. The CDR3 extends over 13 amino acids. The CDR3 bases are TGTGCCAGCACGGTGACCTATAATTCACCCCTCCACTTT. This encodes CASTVTYNSPLHF.

This clone has more than one count but fewer than ten. This chain joins TRBV25-1 and TRBJ2-7; weak D call: TRBD1 (6 bases). The CDR3 length is 15 residues. V lost 3 bases and J lost 2, with 14 bases in between. CDR1 and CDR2 (germline): MGHDK, SYGVNS. In DNA form, the CDR3 reads TGTGCCAGCAGTGATAGGGGGACGGAAACCTACGAGCAGTACTTC. Protein: CASSDRGTETYEQYF.

The chain links TRBV10-3 to TRBJ2-7; a weak D match, TRBD2 (5 bases). The CDR3 extends over 15 amino acids. CDR1 ENHRY and CDR2 SYGVKD come from the germline V gene. Trimming shortened V by 2 bases and J by 2 bases, and 13 bases separated the two germline ends. The CDR3 sequence is CAISEALGSPYEQYF. The CDR3, as DNA: TGTGCCATCAGTGAGGCCTTAGGGAGCCCCTACGAGCAGTACTTC.

V gene TRBV11-2 combines with J gene TRBJ2-1; possibly TRBD1 for D (6 bases). The CDR3 length is 16 residues. Trimming took 3 bases from V and 5 from J, leaving 17 bases between them. CDR1 SGHAT and CDR2 FQNNGV come from the germline V gene. CDR3 sequence (DNA): TGTGCCAGCAGCTTTATCGAAGGGGGTCCAGACAATGAGCAGTTCTTC. Translation: CASSFIEGGPDNEQFF.

This rearrangement joins TRBV6-5 to TRBJ1-1; 9 bases line up with TRBD1. The CDR3 covers 15 residues. Germline lookup yields CDR1 MNHEY and CDR2 SVGAGI. The V segment lost 5 bases and the J segment 4 bases; nucleotides outside the gene matches: 8. Written as DNA, the CDR3 is TGTGCCAGCAGTAAACGAGGACAGGGGAGCACTGAAGCTTTCTTT. This codes for CASSKRGQGSTEAFF.

This clone appeared a few times. The rearrangement joins TRBV7-3 to TRBJ2-7; tentative D call: TRBD1 (6 bases). From germline, CDR1 is SGHTA and CDR2 FQGTGA. The CDR3 runs to 13 residues. Trimming stripped 6 bases from V and 1 base from J, with 10 bases between. Written as DNA, the CDR3 is TGTGCCAGCAGTCCAGGGGTGTCCTACGAGCAGTACTTC. Encoded protein: CASSPGVSYEQYF.

The chain employs TRBV6-5 and TRBJ2-7; 10 nucleotides line up with TRBD2. V gave up 1 base and J gave up 3 bases; unmatched junction bases: 3. Germline CDR1 MNHEY, CDR2 SVGAGI. This CDR3 has 15 residues. The CDR3 DNA sequence: TGTGCCAGCAGTTACTGGTCTAGCGGGAGCTACGAGCAGTACTTC. It translates to CASSYWSSGSYEQYF.

This clone turned up a few times. The V call is TRBV25-1, the J call TRBJ2-7; no clear D gene. Trimming removed 5 bases at V and 7 bases at J, with 18 bases between. The V gene's germline CDR1 is MGHDK and CDR2 SYGVNS. This CDR3 spans 14 amino acids. CDR3 sequence reads: CASSRLPPNEEQYF. As DNA, the CDR3 is TGTGCCAGCAGTCGTCTCCCCCCGAACGAGGAGCAGTACTTC.

V gene TRBV29-1 combines with J gene TRBJ2-5; the D gene is possibly TRBD1 (5 bases). There are 13 residues in the CDR3. Germline V gene sequence: CDR1 SQVTM, CDR2 ANQGSEA. Trimming removed 7 bases at V and 5 bases at J, with 17 bases between. The CDR3 nucleotides are TGCAGCGCCATACGACAAGGGGCGGAGACCCAGTACTTC. Amino acid sequence: CSAIRQGAETQYF. The variable domain in full, completed from reference TRBV29-1 and TRBJ2-5, reads SAVISQKPSRDICQRGTSLTIQCQVDSQVTMMFWYRQQPGQSLTLIATANQGSEATYESGFVIDKFPISRPNLTFSTLTVSNMSPEDSSIYLCSAIRQGAETQYFGPGTRLLVL.

The chain links TRBV11-2 to TRBJ2-1; 7 positions agree with TRBD2. CDR1 SGHAT and CDR2 FQNNGV come from the germline V gene. The V and J ends lost 3 bases and 2 bases, in that order; junction bases with no gene match: 4. This CDR3 region has 15 residues. The CDR3 nucleotides read TGTGCCAGCAGCTTTAGCGGGTCAGCCTACAATGAGCAGTTCTTC. This translates into CASSFSGSAYNEQFF.

This clone was observed a few times. CDR3: CASSYKDRVEQPQHF. CDR3 bases: TGTGCCAGCAGTTACAAGGACAGGGTGGAACAGCCCCAGCATTTT. The gene calls are TRBV6-6 and TRBJ1-5; 8 nucleotides line up with TRBD1. Germline V lookup: CDR1 MNHNY, CDR2 SVGAGI (reference sequence). The trim removed 2 bases at V and 7 bases at J, leaving 7 bases unmatched. The CDR3 loop spans 15 amino acids.

The chain couples TRBV18 to TRBJ2-7; tentative D call: TRBD2 (7 bases). Germline V gene sequence: CDR1 KGHSH, CDR2 LQKENI. The CDR3 extends over 14 amino acids. V lost 3 bases and J 2 bases, leaving 11 bases between the germline ends. CDR3 sequence (DNA): TGTGCCAGCTCACCTGCGGGGGCGACCTACGAGCAGTACTTC. Translating gives CASSPAGATYEQYF.

The CDR3 coding sequence is TGTGCCAGCAGCCAAAGATTGGGCGGGAGTGGTACAGATACGCAGTATTTT. Translated, it gives CASSQRLGGSGTDTQYF. The chain uses TRBV4-2 and TRBJ2-3, with 7 bases lining up with TRBD2. The CDR3 covers 17 residues. Trimming cost V 2 bases and J 3 bases; bases outside gene matches: 11. Germline loops: CDR1 LGHNA, CDR2 YNFKEQ.

V and J are TRBV5-1 and TRBJ2-2, with 16 bases that match TRBD2. V was pared by 4 bases and J by 8 bases, with 8 bases of the junction left unmatched. CDR3 length: 17 amino acids. The germline gives CDR1 SGHRS, CDR2 YFSETQ. CDR3 bases: TGCGCCAGCAGCCCGGGACTAGCGGGGGGGTCCGCGGGGGAGCTGTTTTTT. It codes for CASSPGLAGGSAGELFF.